This T cell receptor beta chain was identified during a study of blood T cells in healthy people across ages. Study background: Template switching captured about one barcoded beta molecule per two T cells. General observations from the study: Significant beta diversity loss was already apparent by age approximately 38, declining roughly linearly.

For the second PCR, which ran for roughly 7 to 11 cycles, a sample-barcoded 5' primer and a J-beta primer mix were used. Each cDNA was tagged by a template-switch adaptor containing 12 random nucleotides. Each CDR3 protein is one row after TCRdb ran MiXCR on the 5' RACE reads. The sample records approximately 800,000 distinct CDR3 sequences, 55% to 70% being singletons. Of note for this clonotype: Its antigen is not identified.

In germline, CDR1 is MNHEY, CDR2 SVGAGI. The CDR3 has 13 amino acids. Trimming pared 2 bases from V and 11 bases from J, leaving 15 bases between. Whenever a sample was processed, at least 6 million PBMCs were isolated. The V call is TRBV6-5, the J call TRBJ2-5; no firm D call. The sequence was obtained from a man aged 30-40 years in good health. The specimen was blood. CDR3 in amino acids: CASSYGAKSEQYF. In nucleotides, the CDR3 is TGTGCCAGCAGTTACGGAGCGAAGAGTGAACAGTACTTC.